Presented here are 19 T cell receptor beta chains from one specimen sequenced in a study of T cells in Graves' hyperthyroidism and ophthalmopathy. RNA transcripts gave rise to amplified TCR beta CDR3 regions. TCR CDR3 regions were first amplified by RT-PCR with HTBI primers. Via MiXCR, TCRdb re-called the multiplex PCR reads, giving one row per CDR3 protein. Of 500,000 to 550,000 distinct CDR3 sequences listed, less than 20% are singletons. The specimen was blood. Receptors originate from a man aged 35 to 55 with Graves' ophthalmopathy.

The table lists this clonotype with many counts. The V and J genes are TRBV2 and TRBJ2-3, with 8 bases identical to TRBD1. Germline CDR1 and CDR2: SNHLY and FYNNEI. The V and J ends lost 3 bases and 3 bases, in that order; junction bases with no gene match: 5. The CDR3 is 15 residues long. This chain's CDR3 is CASSDIGQGTDTQYF. The CDR3 region has the DNA TGTGCCAGCAGTGATATTGGACAGGGAACAGATACGCAGTATTTT.

In DNA form, the CDR3 reads TGCGCCAGCAGCTTGGGGCAGGAGACATACTATGGCTACACCTTC. It encodes CASSLGQETYYGYTF. The rearrangement uses TRBV5-1 and TRBJ1-2; D remains unclear. The CDR3 covers 15 residues. Germline V lookup: CDR1 SGHRS, CDR2 YFSETQ. V was pared by 0 bases and J by 3 bases, with 12 bases between.

The CDR3 bases are TGTGCCAGCAGAACCGGGGTCCTTTATGGCTACACCTTC. Protein product: CASRTGVLYGYTF. V is TRBV12-3 or TRBV12-4 and J is TRBJ1-2; D gene ambiguous. CDR3 length: 13 residues. Trimming shortened V by 6 bases and J by 5 bases, and 13 bases separated the two germline ends.

This clonotype appeared many times. V is TRBV12-3 or TRBV12-4 and J is TRBJ1-1; D uncertain. The CDR3 is 12 amino acids. The ends were cut back, 8 bases at V and 3 bases at J, with 10 bases in the middle. CDR3 amino acids: CASSTFDTEAFF. The CDR3 DNA sequence: TGTGCCAGCTCCACGTTTGACACTGAAGCTTTCTTT.

To note about this clonotype: Given a far larger clone just one base away, this is likely a sequencing read error. This chain connects TRBV24-1 to TRBJ2-3; D possibly corresponds to TRBD1 (5 bases). This CDR3 comprises 13 residues. The V end lost 6 bases, the J end lost 1 base, and 7 bases lay between the germline ends. Germline V gene lookup returns CDR1 KGHDR and CDR2 SFDVKD. CDR3 loop: CATSLGGTDTQYF. CDR3 nucleotides: TGTGCCACCAGTTTAGGGGGCACAGATACGCAGTATTTT.

This clonotype has a count of ten or more. The CDR3 DNA follows: TGCAGTGCTAGTGCCGGAGAGACCCAGTACTTC. Amino acids: CSASAGETQYF. The chain has TRBV20-1 and TRBJ2-5; no firm D call. The CDR3 consists of 11 residues. Germline values: CDR1 DFQATT, CDR2 SNEGSKA (reference sequence). The ends were cut back, 3 bases at V and 4 bases at J, with 6 bases in the middle.

This sequence joins TRBV12-3 or TRBV12-4 and TRBJ2-7; perhaps TRBD2 as D (6 bases). The CDR3 is 14 amino acids. V lost 8 bases and J 7 bases, leaving 21 bases between the germline ends. CDR3 DNA: TGTGCCAGCTCCCGGGACTCCGCTGGGTGGGAGCAGTACTTC. It specifies CASSRDSAGWEQYF.

This clonotype was recorded at least ten times. V and J are TRBV3-1 and TRBJ2-1; 8 bases are a match to TRBD2. CDR1 and CDR2 from the germline V gene are LGHDT and YNNKEL (reference sequence). There are 15 residues in the CDR3. The V and J ends lost 1 base and 3 bases, in that order; junction bases with no gene match: 2. The CDR3 DNA is TGTGCCAGCAGCCAAGGCAGCGGGAGCTACAATGAGCAGTTCTTC. This gives the protein CASSQGSGSYNEQFF.

This clonotype was detected only a few times. V usage is TRBV11-2 and J usage is TRBJ2-7; D uncertain. CDR3 length: 14 residues. CDR1 is SGHAT and CDR2 is FQNNGV in the germline V gene. Deletions cut 3 bases from V and 0 bases from J, with 9 bases between. The CDR3 is CASSFVPSSYEQYF. The DNA of the CDR3 is TGTGCCAGCAGCTTTGTTCCAAGCTCCTACGAGCAGTACTTC.

This chain joins TRBV7-9 and TRBJ2-7, with 9 positions matching TRBD1. Germline CDR1 is SEHNR and CDR2 is FQNEAQ (reference sequence). There are 16 residues in the CDR3. V dropped 5 bases and J dropped 0; count of bases not matched to a gene: 8. The CDR3 DNA reads as TGTGCCAGCAGCCCATGGACAGGGGAGGACTCCTACGAGCAGTACTTC. This encodes CASSPWTGEDSYEQYF.

Ten or more counts support this clonotype. The chain joins TRBV3-1 to TRBJ2-7, with TRBD2 matching over 10 bases. V was clipped by 4 bases and J by 5 bases; unmatched bases: 2. CDR1 is LGHDT and CDR2 is YNNKEL in the germline V gene (reference sequence). This CDR3 is built from 13 residues. CDR3 sequence: CASSPSGSNEQYF. CDR3 nucleotide sequence: TGTGCCAGCAGCCCTAGCGGGAGTAACGAGCAGTACTTC.

This clonotype showed up many times. The chain joins TRBV5-1 to TRBJ2-2; possible D gene TRBD1, 6 bases. Trimming removed 5 bases from V and 2 bases from J, with 13 bases in between. The germline CDR1 and CDR2 sequences are SGHRS and YFSETQ. This CDR3 region has 15 residues. The CDR3 loop is CASRPWGPNTGELFF. CDR3 DNA sequence: TGCGCCAGCAGGCCTTGGGGGCCAAACACCGGGGAGCTGTTTTTT. The entire variable domain, with the rest obtained from reference TRBV5-1 and TRBJ2-2, is as follows: KAGVTQTPRYLIKTRGQQVTLSCSPISGHRSVSWYQQTPGQGLQFLFEYFSETQRNKGNFPGRFSGRQFSNSRSEMNVSTLELGDSALYLCASRPWGPNTGELFFGEGSRLTVL.

A few counts support this clonotype. At one end the junction does not follow the germline gene, possibly because of a read error. This chain joins TRBV7-8 and TRBJ2-5, with D hard to call. Germline CDR1 is SGHVS and CDR2 is FQNEAQ. The CDR3 covers 14 residues. The CDR3 loop is CASSLGLTQGTQYF. The CDR3 coding sequence is TGTGCCAGCAGCTTAGGGCTAACCCAAGGGACCCAGTACTTC.

This clonotype was detected a few times. The chain combines TRBV7-2 with TRBJ2-1, with 8 bases identical to TRBD2. Germline-derived CDR1 and CDR2 are SGHTA and FQGNSA. V lost 9 bases, J lost 4 bases, and 2 bases stayed unmatched. The CDR3 covers 12 residues. CDR3 region: CASGGGYNEQFF. The DNA for the CDR3 is TGTGCCAGTGGCGGGGGGTACAATGAGCAGTTCTTC. Variable domain in full (rest from reference TRBV7-2 and TRBJ2-1): GAGVSQSPSNKVTEKGKDVELRCDPISGHTALYWYRQSLGQGLEFLIYFQGNSAPDKSGLPSDRFSAERTGGSVSTLTIQRTQQEDSAVYLCASGGGYNEQFFGPGTRLTVL.

This clonotype was detected many times. The J gene is TRBJ2-1, the V gene TRBV6-1, with 11 positions matching TRBD2. Germline CDR1 and CDR2: MNHNS and SASEGT. This CDR3 has 19 amino acids. Germline trimming cut 5 bases from V and 0 bases from J; bases unmatched to any gene: 12. The CDR3 sequence: CASSTPSGRIVSSYNEQFF. The CDR3 nucleotides read TGTGCCAGCAGTACCCCTAGCGGGAGGATCGTTAGCTCCTACAATGAGCAGTTCTTC.

This clonotype was seen at least ten times. J is TRBJ2-2 and V is TRBV27; no firm D call. The length of the CDR3 is 14 residues. Trimming removed 4 bases at V and 5 bases at J, with 11 bases between. The germline gives CDR1 MNHEY, CDR2 SMNVEV (reference sequence). The CDR3 DNA reads as TGTGCCAGCAGTTCCGTTAGTGTTACCGGGGAGCTGTTTTTT. Protein product: CASSSVSVTGELFF.

This clonotype was observed a few times. The genes are TRBV4-1 and TRBJ1-1; D gene unclear. V was clipped by 0 bases and J by 5 bases, with 13 bases between them. The CDR3 sequence is 15 residues long. The germline CDR1 and CDR2 sequences are MGHRA and YSYEKL. Here the CDR3 DNA reads TGCGCCAGCAGCCAAGAGGGCGGAGGCGGGACTGAAGCTTTCTTT. It yields the protein CASSQEGGGGTEAFF.

The chain joins TRBV6-5 to TRBJ2-5; no clear D gene. The V end lost 0 bases, the J end lost 2 bases, and 10 bases lay between the germline ends. Germline lookup yields CDR1 MNHEY and CDR2 SVGAGI. The CDR3 runs to 15 residues. The CDR3: CASSYSNSRQETQYF. The CDR3 DNA reads TGTGCCAGCAGTTACTCCAACTCGCGTCAAGAGACCCAGTACTTC.

This clonotype occurred a few times. The J gene is TRBJ2-3, the V gene TRBV7-2, with 14 bases aligning to TRBD2. V shed 5 bases, J shed 4 bases, and the junction held 8 bases outside the gene matches. Germline lookup yields CDR1 SGHTA and CDR2 FQGNSA. This CDR3 has 17 amino acids. The CDR3 DNA reads as TGTGCCAGCAGCCATGGACTAGCGGGAGGTAGCCCAGATACGCAGTATTTT. Protein sequence: CASSHGLAGGSPDTQYF.